Shown below are 3 T cell receptor beta chains from a single sample sequenced in a study of breast tumors, draining lymph nodes, adjacent tissues. In TCRdb, the multiplex PCR reads were re-called with MiXCR into one record per CDR3 protein. Of around 70,000 distinct CDR3 sequences detected, 40% to 45% appear once; the ten largest clones hold 8.4%. Sequenced input: breast tumor tissue. The receptors stem from a female donor with breast cancer. Some clones in this sample may be carry-over from other donors' samples.

At least ten counts were recorded for this clonotype. The V gene is TRBV6-6, the J gene TRBJ1-1; 7 positions agree with TRBD1. Germline V lookup: CDR1 MNHNY, CDR2 SVGAGI (reference sequence). V dropped 7 bases and J dropped 0; count of bases not matched to a gene: 5. The CDR3 covers 14 residues. Here the CDR3 DNA reads TGTGCCAGCACGGTTGGACAGGTGAACACTGAAGCTTTCTTT. The encoded protein is CASTVGQVNTEAFF.

V gene TRBV11-2 combines with J gene TRBJ2-7; D is unclear. The CDR3 sequence is 11 residues long. Germline assignment: CDR1 SGHAT and CDR2 FQNNGV. With 6 bases removed from V and 3 bases from J, the gap between germline ends came to 6 bases. The CDR3 nucleotides are TGTGCCAGCAGTCGAAACTACGAGCAGTACTTC. Protein sequence: CASSRNYEQYF.

This chain joins TRBV11-3 and TRBJ1-2, with unresolved D. The CDR3 runs 14 residues. The V gene's germline CDR1 is SGHNT and CDR2 YENEEA. Trimming shortened V by 5 bases and J by 7 bases, and 17 bases separated the two germline ends. The CDR3 sequence: CASSRRTGLVGYTF. As DNA, the CDR3 is TGTGCCAGCAGCCGACGGACCGGGTTAGTTGGCTACACCTTC.